This entry describes one TCR beta chain. What it binds is not known. This entry is derived from a study of human T cells and chemical hapten exposure. Study results and caveats: DPC sensitization produced no change in TCRs with frequency above 1 in 1000.

Unique molecular identifiers were attached to individual cDNA molecules within the library. In TCRdb, the RACE reads were re-called with MiXCR into one record per CDR3 protein. The sample includes approximately 92,000 distinct CDR3 sequences, roughly an eighth of them seen just once. Documented time point: patch test 2, 6 weeks after DPC sensitization. Stated treatment: therapeutic diphenylcyclopropenone sensitization with weekly scalp DPC. Those who donated were patients with alopecia, 18 to 70 years of age, and suitable for DPC. CDR3 length: 14 residues. Trimming left V 0 bases short and J 2 bases short, with 8 bases between.

Here the sequenced sample was whole blood, taken in connection with sensitization to the hapten diphenylcyclopropenone (DPC). The J gene is TRBJ2-7, the V gene TRBV12-3 or TRBV12-4; either TRBD1 or TRBD2 may supply D (5 bases each). The receptor was isolated from a woman between 35 and 50 years old with alopecia areata. Some clones in this sample may be carry-over from other donors' samples. In DNA, the CDR3 is TGTGCCAGCAGTTTAGCAGAGGGGCCCTACGAGCAGTACTTC. Amino acid sequence: CASSLAEGPYEQYF.